This TCR beta chain was identified during a study of OX40 agonist ivuxolimab in advanced cancers. About the research overall: Enrolled patients in dose escalation had cancers that were hepatocellular carcinoma, melanoma, renal cell or head and neck cancer. Antecedent anti-PD-1, anti-PD-L1 or anti-CTLA-4 therapy was permissible, with about 39% having received some.

For this clone: Its antigen is still unknown.

Data came from immunoSEQ multiplex PCR; TCRdb stores just in-frame clones and leaves some out. The repertoire includes about 58,000 clones, more than 70% of them detected once, and about 1% sits in the top ten. General study findings and limits: Clones of CD4+ and CD8+ blood T cells grew by week 6 at doses of 0.1 to 3.0 mg/kg.

Germline V gene sequence: CDR1 LNHNV, CDR2 YYDKDF (reference sequence). Trimming pared 2 bases from V and 0 bases from J, leaving 11 bases between. The CDR3 is made up of 16 amino acids. The material sequenced was CD4+ or CD8+ T cells sorted from blood, taken in a trial of the OX40 agonist ivuxolimab. The TCR originated in an adult with an advanced solid tumor such as melanoma, head and neck, liver or kidney cancer. The J gene is TRBJ2-1, the V gene TRBV15; D may match TRBD1 or TRBD2 (5 bases each). The CDR3 here is CATSRPGGISYNEQFF. CDR3 bases: TGTGCCACCAGCAGACCTGGGGGTATCTCCTACAATGAGCAGTTCTTC.